Listed below are T cell receptor beta chains from one sample, sequenced in a study of T-cell memory formation after mild COVID-19. TCRdb used MiXCR to reprocess the 5' RACE reads, holding one entry per CDR3 protein. Seen here are under 600,000 distinct CDR3 sequences, approximately 21% observed once, and the top ten hold around 8.4%. Sequenced input: PBMCs or a T cell subset sorted from them (not recorded which). The source is an adult woman who had mild COVID-19 (a few samples of this study predate the infection). Cell type and time point are not known. The CDR3 runs from the conserved cysteine through the conserved F or W. A D gene is named only where the DNA matches it firmly.

TRBD1	TRBV5-1	TRBJ2-4	CASSLTGDKNIQYF
.	TRBV6-5	TRBJ2-2	CASSGLVSGNTGELFF
TRBD1	TRBV6-5	TRBJ1-5	CASRRGQRSNQPQHF
.	TRBV7-9	TRBJ2-5	CAQGVESQYF
.	TRBV7-2	TRBJ1-2	CASSLATASHGYTF
.	TRBV29-1	TRBJ2-3	CSVDLRGGPATDTQYF
TRBD2	TRBV20-1	TRBJ2-3	CSAAGGIWADTQYF
.	TRBV20-1	TRBJ2-7	CSARAPLSYEQYF
.	TRBV4-1	TRBJ2-6	CASSQERAGSTGANVLTF
.	TRBV11-2	TRBJ2-2	CASSLTGAGELFF
.	TRBV12-3/TRBV12-4	TRBJ1-2	CASTNRGAGYGYTF
.	TRBV3-1	TRBJ2-7	CASSQDLLASEQYF
.	TRBV3-1	TRBJ2-5	CASSQRGQGETQYF
TRBD1	TRBV30	TRBJ1-1	CAWSPDRMNTEAFF
TRBD1	TRBV4-3	TRBJ1-1	CASSTQGANTEAFF
.	TRBV6-5	TRBJ1-1	CASGLWGVEAFF